These 20 T cell receptor beta chains came from one sample sequenced in a study of blood T cell repertoires in COVID-19. Using immunoSEQ multiplex PCR, the repertoire was profiled, and TCRdb retains in-frame clones only, with some absent. Among some 190,000 clones listed, about 88% were seen once. Material: peripheral blood. The origin of the receptors is a woman older than 75 with acute or convalescent COVID-19.

The rearrangement links TRBV29-1 to TRBJ2-2; the D gene is possibly TRBD1 (6 bases). The V gene lost 6 bases and the J gene lost 1 base, with 9 bases spanning the gap. This CDR3 has 13 amino acids. CDR1 and CDR2 (germline): SQVTM, ANQGSEA. The DNA of the CDR3 is TGCAGCGTGACAGGAGAGAACACCGGGGAGCTGTTTTTT. Translation: CSVTGENTGELFF.

This sequence joins TRBV5-1 and TRBJ1-1; no definite D call. Per germline, CDR1 SGHRS and CDR2 YFSETQ. This CDR3 has 14 amino acids. With 1 base removed from V and 5 bases from J, the gap between germline ends came to 12 bases. The CDR3 DNA follows: TGCGCCAGCAGCTTGAGGAGCCCCCCTACTGAAGCTTTCTTT. Translating gives CASSLRSPPTEAFF.

The chain has TRBV25-1 and TRBJ2-7, with 9 bases identical to TRBD2. Germline V gene data show CDR1 as MGHDK and CDR2 as SYGVNS. After removal of 5 bases from V and 5 bases from J, the junction contained 13 bases not matched to a gene. The CDR3 is 16 residues long. The CDR3 coding sequence is TGTGCCAGCAGTTCGGGTTTGGCGGGAGGGGTCCACGAGCAGTACTTC. Protein product: CASSSGLAGGVHEQYF.

The J gene is TRBJ1-2, the V gene TRBV18; tentative D call: TRBD1 (5 bases). The length of the CDR3 is 13 residues. The V end was cut by 3 bases, the J end by 2 bases, with 7 bases between. The germline CDR1 and CDR2 sequences are KGHSH and LQKENI. This CDR3 is CASSPDSNYGYTF. CDR3 DNA sequence: TGTGCCAGCTCACCCGACAGCAACTATGGCTACACCTTC.

This clone was seen only a few times. This chain connects TRBV7-2 to TRBJ2-2, with a tentative D call TRBD2 (6 bases). Germline assignment: CDR1 SGHTA and CDR2 FQGNSA. V was clipped by 2 bases and J by 0 bases, with 10 bases between them. This CDR3 comprises 16 residues. Written as DNA, the CDR3 is TGTGCCAGCAGCTTACATGTAGCGGCGAACACCGGGGAGCTGTTTTTT. As protein: CASSLHVAANTGELFF.

The genes are TRBV30 and TRBJ2-7; D uncertain. Looked up from germline, CDR1 is GTSNPN and CDR2 is SVGIG (reference sequence). The V gene lost 2 bases and the J gene lost 6 bases, with 5 bases spanning the gap. The CDR3 runs 10 residues. CDR3 DNA sequence: TGTGCCTGGAGTTCCCGCGAGCAGTACTTC. This codes for CAWSSREQYF. The variable domain in full, completed from reference TRBV30 and TRBJ2-7, reads SQTIHQWPATLVQPVGSPLSLECTVEGTSNPNLYWYRQAAGRGLQLLFYSVGIGQISSEVPQNLSASRPQDRQFILSSKKLLLSDSGFYLCAWSSREQYFGPGTRLTVT.

In its sample, this clone was seen once. V usage is TRBV4-3 and J usage is TRBJ2-7; no clear D gene. This CDR3 region has 16 residues. The V end was cut by 1 base, the J end by 0 bases, with 13 bases between. CDR1 LGHNA and CDR2 YSLEER come from the germline V gene. CDR3 sequence (DNA): TGCGCCAGCAGCCAAGTGGCGGCGGAAAGCTCCTACGAGCAGTACTTC. It specifies CASSQVAAESSYEQYF.

With regard to this clone: The junction shows a germline mismatch at one end, possibly a read error. The genes are TRBV5-1 and TRBJ1-1; D perhaps matches TRBD1 (6 bases). This CDR3 contains 16 residues. Per the germline V gene, CDR1 is SGHRS and CDR2 is YFSETQ. Here the CDR3 reads CANSSTGLGKGTEAFF. The DNA of the CDR3 is TGCGCCAACAGCTCTACAGGGTTGGGGAAGGGCACTGAAGCTTTCTTT.

The chain has TRBV18 and TRBJ2-1; 7 nucleotides match TRBD1. The trim removed 4 bases at V and 8 bases at J, leaving 5 bases unmatched. This CDR3 region has 13 residues. Germline CDR1 reads KGHSH; CDR2 reads LQKENI. This chain's CDR3 is CASSQDRVDEQFF. The CDR3 bases are TGTGCCAGCTCACAAGACAGGGTCGATGAGCAGTTCTTC.

This clone was detected only a few times. The rearrangement joins TRBV9 to TRBJ2-1, with 8 bases that match TRBD2. V shed 2 bases and J 9 bases; nucleotides not matched to a gene: 10. The CDR3 runs 15 residues. CDR1 SGDLS and CDR2 YYNGEE come from the germline V gene. The CDR3 loop is CASSVGTRTRIEQFF. The CDR3, as DNA: TGTGCCAGCAGCGTGGGGACTAGGACACGCATTGAGCAGTTCTTC.

The V gene is TRBV19, the J gene TRBJ1-2; the D is unclear. The length of the CDR3 is 13 residues. Germline CDR1 is LNHDA and CDR2 is SQIVND (reference sequence). V was pared by 6 bases and J by 4 bases, with 12 bases between. CDR3 protein: CASSLQATYGYTF. The CDR3 DNA reads TGTGCCAGTAGCCTGCAGGCGACCTATGGCTACACCTTC.

Concerning this clone itself: Compared with germline, one end of the junction differs, possibly owing to a read error. The chain links TRBV7-7 to TRBJ1-4, with D perhaps matching TRBD1 (5 bases). Per germline, CDR1 SSHAT and CDR2 FNYEAQ (reference sequence). CDR3 size: 13 residues. CDR3 sequence: CASSSFRGEKLFF. For the CDR3, the DNA is TGTGCTAGCAGCTCCTTTCGGGGGGAAAAACTGTTTTTT.

The chain links TRBV21-1 to TRBJ2-3; the table assigns TRBD2, which was not confirmed against the DNA. TRBV21-1 is a pseudogene. The CDR3 sequence is 17 residues long. The CDR3 loop reads CASSPGDCPPGTDTQYF. The CDR3 coding sequence is TGTGCCAGCAGCCCCGGGGACTGTCCCCCGGGCACAGATACGCAGTATTTT.

This chain links TRBV11-3 with TRBJ2-4; weak D call: TRBD2 (6 bases). V gave up 2 bases and J gave up 8 bases, with 31 bases separating them. Germline-derived CDR1 and CDR2 are SGHNT and YENEEA. CDR3 length equals 20 residues. The CDR3 nucleotides are TGTGCCAGCAGCTTATCGGTTGACGCGGGGCTCGAATCCACTCAGGACATTCAGTACTTC. Protein sequence: CASSLSVDAGLESTQDIQYF. Full variable domain (outside the CDR3, taken from reference TRBV11-3 and TRBJ2-4): EAGVVQSPRYKIIEKKQPVAFWCNPISGHNTLYWYLQNLGQGPELLIRYENEEAVDDSQLPKDRFSAERLKGVDSTLKIQPAELGDSAVYLCASSLSVDAGLESTQDIQYFGAGTRLSVL.

The chain joins TRBV3-1 (or the pseudogene TRBV3-2) to TRBJ2-7, with D unresolved. Per the germline V gene, CDR1 is LGHDT and CDR2 is YNNKEL (reference sequence). The CDR3 runs to 15 residues. Trimming took off 0 bases at V and 1 base at J, with 10 bases between the two ends. As DNA, the CDR3 is TGTGCCAGCAGCCAAGAAGGTCTGACTTCCTACGAGCAGTACTTC. Amino acid sequence: CASSQEGLTSYEQYF.

This chain uses TRBV19 with TRBJ1-2, with TRBD1 matching over 9 bases. Germline V CDR1 and CDR2: LNHDA, SQIVND (reference sequence). Trimming cost V 1 base and J 8 bases; bases outside gene matches: 8. The CDR3 is 15 amino acids. CDR3 loop: CASSIGGTGLSGYTF. CDR3 bases: TGTGCCAGTAGTATAGGTGGGACAGGGCTCTCCGGCTACACCTTC.

The chain employs TRBV6-5 and TRBJ1-1; TRBD1 matches at 10 bases. The trim removed 7 bases at V and 3 bases at J, leaving 8 bases unmatched. In germline, CDR1 is MNHEY, CDR2 SVGAGI. CDR3 length equals 15 residues. Here the CDR3 reads CASIREGQGYTEAFF. As DNA, the CDR3 is TGTGCCAGCATTCGGGAGGGACAGGGGTACACTGAAGCTTTCTTT.

This clone was seen once. V gene TRBV29-1 combines with J gene TRBJ2-5; D unresolved. The CDR3 extends over 12 amino acids. The germline V gene has CDR1 SQVTM and CDR2 ANQGSEA. V was shortened by 5 bases and J by 1 base, with 8 bases between the two germline ends. The CDR3 region has the DNA TGCAGCGTTTCCCTCGTCCAAGAGACCCAGTACTTC. This encodes CSVSLVQETQYF. Together with reference TRBV29-1 and TRBJ2-5, the CDR3 gives the full variable domain: SAVISQKPSRDICQRGTSLTIQCQVDSQVTMMFWYRQQPGQSLTLIATANQGSEATYESGFVIDKFPISRPNLTFSTLTVSNMSPEDSSIYLCSVSLVQETQYFGPGTRLLVL.

The rearrangement uses TRBV7-2 and TRBJ2-7, with a possible D match to TRBD2 (6 bases). The CDR3 runs to 14 residues. Germline CDR1 is SGHTA and CDR2 is FQGNSA. The V and J ends lost 3 bases and 3 bases respectively, with 12 bases between them. CDR3 in DNA: TGTGCCAGCAGCTTTAGGGACTCACACTACGAGCAGTACTTC. Protein product: CASSFRDSHYEQYF.

The V call is TRBV13, the J call TRBJ2-2; D may be TRBD2 (7 bases). Germline values: CDR1 PRHDT, CDR2 FYEKMQ (reference sequence). This CDR3 has 15 amino acids. Trimming left V 8 bases short and J 2 bases short, with 15 bases between. This CDR3 is CASSGEGGNTGELFF. The CDR3 DNA follows: TGTGCCAGCTCCGGGGAGGGGGGAAACACCGGGGAGCTGTTTTTT.